This T cell receptor beta chain was captured in a study of blood T cell repertoires in COVID-19. Some clones are missing from TCRdb's copy, which holds only in-frame ones; the method was immunoSEQ multiplex PCR. The sample yields roughly 100,000 clones, 80% to 95% seen once. The CDR3 is 18 amino acids. CDR1 SQVTM and CDR2 ANQGSEA come from the germline V gene. Worth noting for this clone: The junction departs from the called germline gene at one end, perhaps through a read error.

The source of this sequence is a young man with acute or convalescent COVID-19. The rearrangement joins TRBV29-1 to TRBJ1-1; weak D call: TRBD1 (6 bases). The sequenced sample consisted of peripheral blood. The CDR3 DNA sequence: TGCAGCGCTGAAGGTGGGGCAGGGGCGGTGGTAACGAACACTGAAGCTTTCTTT. It is translated as CSAEGGAGAVVTNTEAFF.